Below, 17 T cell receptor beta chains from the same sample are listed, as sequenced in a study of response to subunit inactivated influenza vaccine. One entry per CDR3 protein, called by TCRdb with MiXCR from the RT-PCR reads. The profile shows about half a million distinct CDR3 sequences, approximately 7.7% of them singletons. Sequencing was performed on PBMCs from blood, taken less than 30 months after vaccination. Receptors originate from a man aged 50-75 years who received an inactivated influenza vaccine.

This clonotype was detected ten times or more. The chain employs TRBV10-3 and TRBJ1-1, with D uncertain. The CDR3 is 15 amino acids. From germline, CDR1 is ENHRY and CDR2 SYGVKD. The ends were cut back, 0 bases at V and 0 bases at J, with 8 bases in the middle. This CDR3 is CAISESRALNTEAFF. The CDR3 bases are TGTGCCATCAGTGAGTCGCGTGCTTTGAACACTGAAGCTTTCTTT.

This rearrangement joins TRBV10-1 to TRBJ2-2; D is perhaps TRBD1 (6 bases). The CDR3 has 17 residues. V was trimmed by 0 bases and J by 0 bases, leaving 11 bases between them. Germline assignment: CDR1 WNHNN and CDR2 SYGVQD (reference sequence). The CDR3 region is CASSESQDRPNTGELFF. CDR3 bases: TGCGCCAGCAGTGAGTCACAGGACAGACCGAACACCGGGGAGCTGTTTTTT.

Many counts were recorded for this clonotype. CDR3 bases: TGTGCCAGCAGCCTGGCGGGACATACCTACGAGCAGTACTTC. It specifies CASSLAGHTYEQYF. The chain uses TRBV7-9 and TRBJ2-7, with D possibly called TRBD1 or TRBD2 (6 bases each). V lost 5 bases and J lost 2, with 13 bases in between. The CDR3 covers 14 residues. Per germline, CDR1 SEHNR and CDR2 FQNEAQ (reference sequence). Together with reference TRBV7-9 and TRBJ2-7, the CDR3 gives the full variable domain: DTGVSQNPRHKITKRGQNVTFRCDPISEHNRLYWYRQTLGQGPEFLTYFQNEAQLEKSRLLSDRFSAERPKGSFSTLEIQRTEQGDSAMYLCASSLAGHTYEQYFGPGTRLTVT.

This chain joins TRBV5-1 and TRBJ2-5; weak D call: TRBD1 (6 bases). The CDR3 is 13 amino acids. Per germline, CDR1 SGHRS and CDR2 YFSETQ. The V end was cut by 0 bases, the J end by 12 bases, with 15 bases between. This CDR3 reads CASSLVQDSPKYF. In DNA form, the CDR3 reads TGCGCCAGCAGCTTGGTGCAGGACAGCCCCAAGTACTTC.

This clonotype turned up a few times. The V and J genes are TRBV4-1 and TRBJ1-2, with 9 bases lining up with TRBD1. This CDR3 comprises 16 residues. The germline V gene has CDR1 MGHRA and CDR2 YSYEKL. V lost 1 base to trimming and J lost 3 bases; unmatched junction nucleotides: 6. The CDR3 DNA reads TGCGCCAGCAGCCAAGGGAGGGACAGGGTGTACTATGGCTACACCTTC. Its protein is CASSQGRDRVYYGYTF.

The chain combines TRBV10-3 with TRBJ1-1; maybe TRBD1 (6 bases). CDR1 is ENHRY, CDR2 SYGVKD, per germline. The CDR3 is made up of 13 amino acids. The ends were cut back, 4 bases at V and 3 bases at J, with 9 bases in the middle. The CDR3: CAISGRQDTEAFF. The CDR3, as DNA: TGTGCCATCAGTGGCCGACAGGACACTGAAGCTTTCTTT.

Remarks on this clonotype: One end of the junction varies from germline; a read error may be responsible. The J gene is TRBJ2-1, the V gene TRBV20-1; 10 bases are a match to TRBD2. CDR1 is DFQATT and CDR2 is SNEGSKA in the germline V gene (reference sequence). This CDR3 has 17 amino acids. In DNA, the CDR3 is TGCAGTGCCAGAGGCCTAGCGGGGGTATTGGCCTACAATGAGCAGTTCTTC. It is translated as CSARGLAGVLAYNEQFF.

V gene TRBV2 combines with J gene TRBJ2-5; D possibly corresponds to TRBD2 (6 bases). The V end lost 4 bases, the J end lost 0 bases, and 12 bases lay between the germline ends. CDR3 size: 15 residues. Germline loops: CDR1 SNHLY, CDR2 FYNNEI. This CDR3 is CASSGDSKYQETQYF. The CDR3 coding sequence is TGTGCCAGCAGTGGGGACTCCAAGTACCAAGAGACCCAGTACTTC.

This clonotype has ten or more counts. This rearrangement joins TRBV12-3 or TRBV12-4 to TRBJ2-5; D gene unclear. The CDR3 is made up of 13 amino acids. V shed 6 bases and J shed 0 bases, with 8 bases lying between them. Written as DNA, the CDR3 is TGTGCCAGCAGCGCTGCCAACCAAGAGACCCAGTACTTC. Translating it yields CASSAANQETQYF.

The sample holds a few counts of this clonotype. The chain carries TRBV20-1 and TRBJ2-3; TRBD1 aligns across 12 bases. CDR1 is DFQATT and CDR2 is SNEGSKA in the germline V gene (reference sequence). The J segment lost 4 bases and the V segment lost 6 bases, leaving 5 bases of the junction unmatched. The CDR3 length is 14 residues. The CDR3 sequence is CSAVGTGGPDTQYF. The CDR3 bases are TGCAGTGCAGTCGGGACAGGGGGCCCAGATACGCAGTATTTT.

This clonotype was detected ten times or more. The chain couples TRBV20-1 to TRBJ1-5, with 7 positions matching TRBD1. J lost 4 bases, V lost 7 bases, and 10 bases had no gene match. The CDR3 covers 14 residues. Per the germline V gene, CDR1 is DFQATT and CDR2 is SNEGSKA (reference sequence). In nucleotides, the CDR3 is TGCAGTGGGAAGACAGGGTGGAGAAATCAGCCCCAGCATTTT. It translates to CSGKTGWRNQPQHF.

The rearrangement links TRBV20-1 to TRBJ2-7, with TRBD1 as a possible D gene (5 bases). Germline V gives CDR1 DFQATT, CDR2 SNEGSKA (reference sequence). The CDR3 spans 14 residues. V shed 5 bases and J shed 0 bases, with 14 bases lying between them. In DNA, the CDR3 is TGCAGTGCTCAGACAGTATCCCGCTCCTACGAGCAGTACTTC. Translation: CSAQTVSRSYEQYF.

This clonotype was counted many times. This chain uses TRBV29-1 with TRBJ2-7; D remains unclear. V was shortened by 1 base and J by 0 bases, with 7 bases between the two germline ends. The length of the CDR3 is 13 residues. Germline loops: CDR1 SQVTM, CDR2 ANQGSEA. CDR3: CSVEGLGSYEQYF. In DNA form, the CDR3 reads TGCAGCGTTGAAGGGCTAGGCTCCTACGAGCAGTACTTC.

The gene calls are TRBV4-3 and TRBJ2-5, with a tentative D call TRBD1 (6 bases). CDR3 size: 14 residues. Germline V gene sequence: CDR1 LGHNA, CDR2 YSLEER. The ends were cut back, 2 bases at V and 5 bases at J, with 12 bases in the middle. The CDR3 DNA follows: TGCGCCAGCAGCCAACGTGTAACAGGGGAGACCCAGTACTTC. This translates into CASSQRVTGETQYF.

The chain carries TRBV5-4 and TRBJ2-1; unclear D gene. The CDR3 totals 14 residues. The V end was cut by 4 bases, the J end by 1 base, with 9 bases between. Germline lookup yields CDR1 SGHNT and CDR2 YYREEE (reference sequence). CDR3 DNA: TGTGCCAGCAGCCGAATTGAGTCCTACAATGAGCAGTTCTTC. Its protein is CASSRIESYNEQFF. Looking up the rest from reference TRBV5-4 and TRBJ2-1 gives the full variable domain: ETGVTQSPTHLIKTRGQQVTLRCSSQSGHNTVSWYQQALGQGPQFIFQYYREEENGRGNFPPRFSGLQFPNYSSELNVNALELDDSALYLCASSRIESYNEQFFGPGTRLTVL.

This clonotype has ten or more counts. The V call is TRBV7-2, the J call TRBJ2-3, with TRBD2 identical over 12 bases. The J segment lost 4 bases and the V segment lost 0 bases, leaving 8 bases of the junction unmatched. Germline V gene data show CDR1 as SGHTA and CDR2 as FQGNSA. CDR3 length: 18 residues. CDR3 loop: CASSLAGLAGGFSDTQYF. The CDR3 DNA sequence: TGTGCCAGCAGCTTAGCTGGTCTAGCGGGAGGGTTCTCAGATACGCAGTATTTT.

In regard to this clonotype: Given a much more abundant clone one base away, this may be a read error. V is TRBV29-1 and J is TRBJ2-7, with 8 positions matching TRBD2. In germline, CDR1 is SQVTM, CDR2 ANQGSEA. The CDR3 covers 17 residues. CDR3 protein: CSVEENVGRAGPYEQNF. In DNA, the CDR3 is TGCAGCGTTGAAGAGAATGTCGGGAGGGCCGGTCCCTACGAGCAGAACTTC.